This T cell receptor beta chain was recorded in a study of T cell responses to AZD1222 COVID-19 vaccine. Germline CDR1 and CDR2: MNHEY and SVGAGI. The trim removed 5 bases at V and 2 bases at J, leaving 4 bases unmatched. The CDR3 is 15 amino acids. Samples with a second dose at about 4 or about 12 weeks were pooled together. Comments on this clone: Antigen specificity is unknown.

The data were produced by immunoSEQ multiplex PCR, yet TCRdb's version contains in-frame clones alone and is incomplete. The sample shows roughly 190,000 clones, 90% to 95% of them seen only once. Study outcomes and limitations: Vaccine-associated CD4 TCRs spanned spike, dominant at 160-218 and 743-854. Unmutated regions of variants are reportedly targeted by nearly half of spike-specific TCRs. Spike-specific TCR breadth rose after two AZD1222 doses, and depth rose as well.

The sequence came from an adult who received the AZD1222 COVID-19 vaccine. The input for sequencing was peripheral blood, taken 28 days after the second AZD1222 dose. The J gene is TRBJ2-7, the V gene TRBV6-5, with TRBD2 matching 12 bases. CDR3: CASSISSGRAYEQYF. The CDR3 DNA reads as TGTGCCAGCAGTATTTCTAGCGGGAGGGCCTACGAGCAGTACTTC.